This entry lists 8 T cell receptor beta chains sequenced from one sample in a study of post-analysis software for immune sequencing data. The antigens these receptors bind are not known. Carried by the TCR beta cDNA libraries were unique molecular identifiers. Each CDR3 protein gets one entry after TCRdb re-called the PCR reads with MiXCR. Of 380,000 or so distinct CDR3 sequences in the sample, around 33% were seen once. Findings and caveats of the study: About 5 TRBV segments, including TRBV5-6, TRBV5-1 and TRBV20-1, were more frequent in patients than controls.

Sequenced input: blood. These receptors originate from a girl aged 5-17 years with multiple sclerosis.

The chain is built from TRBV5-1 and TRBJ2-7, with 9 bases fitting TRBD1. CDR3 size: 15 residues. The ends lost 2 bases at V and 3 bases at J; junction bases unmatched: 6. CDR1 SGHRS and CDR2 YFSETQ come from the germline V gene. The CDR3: CASSFRDRAHYEQYF. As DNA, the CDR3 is TGCGCCAGCAGCTTCAGGGACAGGGCCCACTACGAGCAGTACTTC.

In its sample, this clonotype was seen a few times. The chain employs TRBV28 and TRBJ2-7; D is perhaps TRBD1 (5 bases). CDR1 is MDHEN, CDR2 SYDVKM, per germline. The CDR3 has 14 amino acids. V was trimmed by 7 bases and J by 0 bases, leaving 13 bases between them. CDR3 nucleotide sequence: TGTGCCAGCACCCGGCAGGGTTCCTCCTACGAGCAGTACTTC. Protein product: CASTRQGSSYEQYF.

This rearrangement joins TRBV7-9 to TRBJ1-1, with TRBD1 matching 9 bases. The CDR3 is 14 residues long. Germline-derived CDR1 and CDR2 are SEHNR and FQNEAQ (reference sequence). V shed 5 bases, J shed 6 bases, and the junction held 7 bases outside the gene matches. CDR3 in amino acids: CASSPGQGDAEAFF. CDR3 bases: TGTGCCAGCAGCCCGGGACAGGGCGACGCTGAAGCTTTCTTT.

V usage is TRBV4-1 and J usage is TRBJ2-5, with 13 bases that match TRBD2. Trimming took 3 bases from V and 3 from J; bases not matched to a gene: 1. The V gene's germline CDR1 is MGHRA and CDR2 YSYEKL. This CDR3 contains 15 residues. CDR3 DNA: TGCGCCAGCAGCCATGGACTAGCGGGGGAAGAGACCCAGTACTTC. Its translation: CASSHGLAGEETQYF.

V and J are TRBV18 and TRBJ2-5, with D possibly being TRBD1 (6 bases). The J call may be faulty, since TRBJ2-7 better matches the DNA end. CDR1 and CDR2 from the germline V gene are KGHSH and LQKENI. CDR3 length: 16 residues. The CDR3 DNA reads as TGTGCCAGCTCACCACCGTCAGGGGTCGGTTTGAGCGAGCAGTACTTC. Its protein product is CASSPPSGVGLSEQYF.

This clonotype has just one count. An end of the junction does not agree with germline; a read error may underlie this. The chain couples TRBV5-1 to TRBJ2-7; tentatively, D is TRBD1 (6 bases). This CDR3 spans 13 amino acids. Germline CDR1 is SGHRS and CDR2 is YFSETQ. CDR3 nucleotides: TGCGCCAGCAGTTGGGACAAGTCCTACGAGCTGTACTTC. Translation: CASSWDKSYELYF. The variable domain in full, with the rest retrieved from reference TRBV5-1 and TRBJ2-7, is KAGVTQTPRYLIKTRGQQVTLSCSPISGHRSVSWYQQTPGQGLQFLFEYFSETQRNKGNFPGRFSGRQFSNSRSEMNVSTLELGDSALYLCASSWDKSYELYFGPGTRLTVT.

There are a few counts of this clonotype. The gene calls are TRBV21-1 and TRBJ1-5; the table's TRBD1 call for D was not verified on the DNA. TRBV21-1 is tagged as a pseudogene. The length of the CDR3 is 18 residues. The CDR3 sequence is CASSGDEGRLYSNQPQHF. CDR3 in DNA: TGTGCCAGCAGCGGGGACGAGGGACGGCTTTATAGCAATCAGCCCCAGCATTTT.

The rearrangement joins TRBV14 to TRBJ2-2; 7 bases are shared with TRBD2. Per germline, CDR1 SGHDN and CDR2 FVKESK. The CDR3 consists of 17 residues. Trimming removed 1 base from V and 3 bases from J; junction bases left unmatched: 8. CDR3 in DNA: TGTGCCAGCAGCCAAGGGGCCGGGGGGTTCTACACCGGGGAGCTGTTTTTT. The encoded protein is CASSQGAGGFYTGELFF. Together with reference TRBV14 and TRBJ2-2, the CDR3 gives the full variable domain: EAGVTQFPSHSVIEKGQTVTLRCDPISGHDNLYWYRRVMGKEIKFLLHFVKESKQDESGMPNNRFLAERTGGTYSTLKVQPAELEDSGVYFCASSQGAGGFYTGELFFGEGSRLTVL.